The next 22 T cell receptor beta chains were all read from a single sample in a study of blood T cells in healthy people across ages. Sample-barcoded 5' priming and a J-beta primer mix drove a second PCR of roughly 6 to 12 cycles. TCRdb processed the 5' RACE reads anew with MiXCR; each CDR3 protein has one entry. Of roughly 700,000 distinct CDR3 sequences detected, more than 20% appear once; the ten largest clones hold more than 7.5%. These data are also associated with another study on T cells of mothers and their children.

Material: blood. Receptors originate from a boy aged 5-17 years in good health.

The chain has TRBV6-1 and TRBJ2-7; 8 bases fit TRBD1. The CDR3 is made up of 13 amino acids. V shed 5 bases and J 4 bases; nucleotides not matched to a gene: 4. The germline V gene has CDR1 MNHNS and CDR2 SASEGT. This chain's CDR3 is CASSYYRGYEQYF. For the CDR3, the DNA is TGTGCCAGCAGTTATTACAGGGGGTACGAGCAGTACTTC.

This sequence joins TRBV9 and TRBJ2-1; D may be TRBD2 (5 bases). V was trimmed by 0 bases and J by 6 bases, leaving 10 bases between them. In germline, CDR1 is SGDLS, CDR2 YYNGEE. There are 14 residues in the CDR3. The CDR3 DNA reads as TGTGCCAGCAGCGTAGAGGACTTCCTCAATGAGCAGTTCTTC. Protein sequence: CASSVEDFLNEQFF. Complete variable domain (other parts from reference TRBV9 and TRBJ2-1): DSGVTQTPKHLITATGQRVTLRCSPRSGDLSVYWYQQSLDQGLQFLIQYYNGEERAKGNILERFSAQQFPDLHSELNLSSLELGDSALYFCASSVEDFLNEQFFGPGTRLTVL.

This rearrangement joins TRBV3-1 to TRBJ2-1; D possibly uses TRBD1 or TRBD2 (6 bases each). Germline CDR1 and CDR2: LGHDT and YNNKEL (reference sequence). Deletions cut 0 bases from V and 5 bases from J, with 23 bases between. The CDR3 sequence is 19 residues long. DNA for the CDR3: TGTGCCAGCAGCCAAGAACTCTGGGACACAGCGGGTGTCGACAATGAGCAGTTCTTC. It encodes CASSQELWDTAGVDNEQFF.

This clonotype was counted between two and nine times. The chain joins TRBV13 to TRBJ2-3, with TRBD2 as a possible D gene (6 bases). V was cut by 0 bases and J by 4 bases, with 11 bases left in between. Germline CDR1 and CDR2: PRHDT and FYEKMQ (reference sequence). The CDR3 loop spans 15 amino acids. This CDR3 is CASSLGRGVSDTQYF. The CDR3 nucleotides read TGTGCCAGCAGCTTAGGCCGCGGGGTTTCAGATACGCAGTATTTT.

A few counts support this clonotype. The chain has TRBV20-1 and TRBJ2-5; 7 bases fit TRBD2. J lost 1 base, V lost 3 bases, and 14 bases had no gene match. The CDR3 is made up of 17 amino acids. From germline, CDR1 is DFQATT and CDR2 SNEGSKA (reference sequence). The CDR3, as DNA: TGCAGTGCTAGGGGCTTCTCTAGCGGATATACCCAAGAGACCCAGTACTTC. This translates into CSARGFSSGYTQETQYF.

This rearrangement joins TRBV11-3 to TRBJ2-1; D remains ambiguous. The CDR3 is made up of 12 amino acids. The V end was cut by 1 base, the J end by 8 bases, with 6 bases between. Germline assignment: CDR1 SGHNT and CDR2 YENEEA. CDR3 loop: CASSLVAHEQFF. CDR3 nucleotide sequence: TGTGCCAGCAGCTTAGTTGCCCATGAGCAGTTCTTC.

A single count supports this clonotype. The chain employs TRBV2 and TRBJ2-7; no firm D call. Germline-derived CDR1 and CDR2 are SNHLY and FYNNEI. Trimming cost V 0 bases and J 5 bases, with 11 bases left between them. The CDR3 has 14 residues. The CDR3 sequence is CASSEAYGVHEQYF. The CDR3 DNA reads as TGTGCCAGCAGTGAAGCCTATGGGGTCCACGAGCAGTACTTC. Full variable domain (missing parts from reference TRBV2 and TRBJ2-7): EPEVTQTPSHQVTQMGQEVILRCVPISNHLYFYWYRQILGQKVEFLVSFYNNEISEKSEIFDDQFSVERPDGSNFTLKIRSTKLEDSAMYFCASSEAYGVHEQYFGPGTRLTVT.

The chain recombines TRBV29-1 with TRBJ1-4; D not certain. Per the germline V gene, CDR1 is SQVTM and CDR2 is ANQGSEA. Trimming took off 5 bases at V and 8 bases at J, with 9 bases between the two ends. The CDR3 spans 11 residues. The CDR3 here is CSVSGEEKLFF. The CDR3 coding sequence is TGCAGCGTTTCCGGGGAGGAAAAACTGTTTTTT.

The chain links TRBV7-6 to TRBJ1-1; 8 bases line up with TRBD1. V was pared by 2 bases and J by 8 bases, with 10 bases of the junction left unmatched. The length of the CDR3 is 15 residues. Looked up from germline, CDR1 is SGHVS and CDR2 is FNYEAQ. The chain's CDR3 is CASSLWAGGELEAFF. For the CDR3, the DNA is TGTGCCAGCAGCTTATGGGCAGGGGGCGAATTGGAAGCTTTCTTT. Complete variable domain (other parts from reference TRBV7-6 and TRBJ1-1): GAGVSQSPRYKVTKRGQDVALRCDPISGHVSLYWYRQALGQGPEFLTYFNYEAQQDKSGLPNDRFSAERPEGSISTLTIQRTEQRDSAMYRCASSLWAGGELEAFFGQGTRLTVV.

This clonotype was detected only a few times. The rearrangement links TRBV9 to TRBJ2-1; the D is unclear. The CDR3 runs 16 residues. The V and J ends lost 3 bases and 4 bases respectively, with 17 bases between them. Germline CDR1 reads SGDLS; CDR2 reads YYNGEE. This CDR3 reads CASSAASAPTYNEQFF. The DNA of the CDR3 is TGTGCCAGCAGCGCGGCGTCGGCCCCAACATACAATGAGCAGTTCTTC.

A few counts support this clonotype. The rearrangement uses TRBV18 and TRBJ1-5, with TRBD1 matching over 8 bases. The CDR3 runs to 15 residues. Germline values: CDR1 KGHSH, CDR2 LQKENI. The V segment lost 3 bases and the J segment 5 bases; nucleotides outside the gene matches: 6. The CDR3 protein is CASSPGAGGYQPQHF. CDR3 DNA sequence: TGTGCCAGCTCACCCGGAGCAGGGGGCTATCAGCCCCAGCATTTT.

The chain uses TRBV5-1 and TRBJ2-5; the D gene is possibly TRBD2 (6 bases). V lost 4 bases and J 7 bases, leaving 23 bases between the germline ends. CDR1 SGHRS and CDR2 YFSETQ come from the germline V gene. The CDR3 contains 16 residues. The CDR3 region has the DNA TGCGCCAGCAGCCGGGAAGAACTAGGAGGGCAATGGACCCAGTACTTC. It yields the protein CASSREELGGQWTQYF.

This clonotype was detected only once. The chain links TRBV21-1 to TRBJ2-3; the table's D call, TRBD1, has no DNA check behind it. TRBV21-1 is termed a pseudogene. This CDR3 is built from 15 residues. Here the CDR3 reads CASSPRDISTDTQYF. CDR3 nucleotides: TGTGCCAGCAGCCCTCGGGACATCAGCACAGATACGCAGTATTTT.

In its sample, this clonotype was seen many times. V and J are TRBV4-1 and TRBJ2-1; D gene uncertain. Germline loops: CDR1 MGHRA, CDR2 YSYEKL. The CDR3 extends over 12 amino acids. The V end lost 4 bases, the J end lost 6 bases, and 7 bases lay between the germline ends. The CDR3 here is CASSLTSNEQFF. For the CDR3, the DNA is TGCGCCAGCAGCCTAACCAGCAATGAGCAGTTCTTC.

Comment on this clonotype: The junction shows a germline mismatch at one end, possibly a read error. The chain has TRBV6-1 and TRBJ2-3; D is unresolved. The CDR3 is made up of 15 amino acids. Germline assignment: CDR1 MNHNS and CDR2 SASEGT. The CDR3 is CASSEESTIGDTQYF. CDR3 in DNA: TGTGCCAGCAGTGAGGAATCTACGATAGGAGATACACAGTATTTT.

V gene TRBV7-9 combines with J gene TRBJ2-5; possibly TRBD1 for D (6 bases). Trimming took off 7 bases at V and 11 bases at J, with 20 bases between the two ends. This CDR3 has 13 residues. Germline CDR1 and CDR2: SEHNR and FQNEAQ (reference sequence). The CDR3 here is CASNGPGVREQYF. DNA of the CDR3: TGTGCCAGCAATGGTCCAGGGGTGAGAGAGCAGTACTTC. Using reference TRBV7-9 and TRBJ2-5 for the parts outside the CDR3, the full variable domain is DTGVSQNPRHKITKRGQNVTFRCDPISEHNRLYWYRQTLGQGPEFLTYFQNEAQLEKSRLLSDRFSAERPKGSFSTLEIQRTEQGDSAMYLCASNGPGVREQYFGPGTRLLVL.

This clonotype has just a few counts. Here the CDR3 reads CASSLVDFIQGYTF. The CDR3 DNA sequence: TGTGCCAGCAGCTTAGTGGACTTCATTCAAGGCTACACCTTC. The rearrangement links TRBV7-2 to TRBJ1-2; D unresolved. Germline CDR1 reads SGHTA; CDR2 reads FQGNSA. Trimming took 1 base from V and 8 from J, leaving 14 bases between them. The CDR3 consists of 14 residues.

This clonotype has just a few counts. The chain employs TRBV9 and TRBJ2-7; D is perhaps TRBD1 (6 bases). The CDR3 is made up of 15 amino acids. Trimming took off 4 bases at V and 3 bases at J, with 17 bases between the two ends. Germline V gene lookup returns CDR1 SGDLS and CDR2 YYNGEE. CDR3 amino acids: CASSKSQGLFYEQYF. DNA for the CDR3: TGTGCCAGCAGCAAATCCCAGGGGCTCTTCTACGAGCAGTACTTC.

This clonotype was detected only a few times. V is TRBV28 and J is TRBJ2-7, with no clear D. With 5 bases removed from V and 4 bases from J, the gap between germline ends came to 9 bases. CDR1 is MDHEN, CDR2 SYDVKM, per germline. The CDR3 contains 12 residues. The DNA for the CDR3 is TGTGCCAGCAGTGTTTGGTGGTACGAGCAGTACTTC. Translation gives CASSVWWYEQYF.

This sequence joins TRBV2 and TRBJ1-4; TRBD1 agrees at 7 bases. V was pared by 5 bases and J by 8 bases, with 8 bases of the junction left unmatched. CDR1 is SNHLY, CDR2 FYNNEI, per germline. The CDR3 totals 14 residues. The CDR3, as DNA: TGTGCCAGCAGTCAGAACAGGGGTGGAGAAAAACTGTTTTTT. Amino acids: CASSQNRGGEKLFF.

This clonotype was observed a handful of times. The V and J genes are TRBV4-1 and TRBJ2-7, with D perhaps TRBD2 (5 bases). Per germline, CDR1 MGHRA and CDR2 YSYEKL. CDR3 length: 16 residues. V lost 0 bases and J lost 2, with 14 bases in between. The CDR3 DNA reads as TGCGCCAGCAGCCAAGACGGAAGGACTTATACCTACGAGCAGTACTTC. Protein sequence: CASSQDGRTYTYEQYF.

This clonotype turned up a few times. The chain uses TRBV7-6 and TRBJ2-5, with no clear D. Germline CDR1 and CDR2: SGHVS and FNYEAQ. The CDR3 is 13 amino acids. V lost 1 base and J 5 bases, leaving 8 bases between the germline ends. The CDR3 DNA is TGTGCCAGCAGCTTAGGGAGTCTGGAGACCCAGTACTTC. Its translation is CASSLGSLETQYF.